The following is a TCR beta chain sequence with its context. Antigen: not known. These data come from a study of T-cell memory formation after mild COVID-19. About the research overall: Largely, TCR clusters stayed within a single donor.

Each CDR3 protein gets one entry after TCRdb re-called the 5' RACE reads with MiXCR. Altogether 150,000 or so distinct CDR3 sequences are present, around a third being singletons, with the ten largest covering 12%. General study points: Among clones contracting day 15 to 85, CD4/CD8 was balanced, whereas later expanders leaned CD4+. Memory from before infection featured some responding clones, which suggests cross-reactive memory joined. Contracting CD8+ clones were enriched in EMRA, CD4+ mainly in CM and EM.

Sequenced: PBMCs or a T cell subset sorted from them (not recorded which). This receptor was obtained from an adult woman who had mild COVID-19 (a few samples of this study predate the infection). Cell type and time point are not known.

In DNA form, the CDR3 reads TGTGCCAGCAGTTCTACCGGGACAGGGAGGAACGAGCAGTACTTC. Amino acids: CASSSTGTGRNEQYF. The chain has TRBV6-2 or TRBV6-3 and TRBJ2-7; 9 nucleotides agree with TRBD1. CDR3 size: 15 residues. Germline V gene data show CDR1 as MNHEY and CDR2 as SVGEGT. After removal of 4 bases from V and 5 bases from J, the junction contained 9 bases not matched to a gene.